This T cell receptor (beta chain) comes out of a study of shared T cell receptors in the human thymus. Sequencing was performed with immunoSEQ multiplex PCR; in TCRdb, only in-frame clones are kept and a portion is missing. The sample yields hundreds of thousands of clones, around 89% seen once. Trimming at V came to 4 bases and at J to 4 bases, leaving 16 bases not matched to a gene. Per germline, CDR1 LNHDA and CDR2 SQIVND (reference sequence). The CDR3 contains 18 residues. These data were likewise used in another study, on human thymus T cells. That paper notes: Among the donors, all were healthy Finnish infants having corrective surgery for congenital heart defects. Corrective cardiac surgery supplied the resected thymus tissue. Thymic as well as blood repertoires seemed to favor certain V and J genes unevenly. Thymic repertoires of unrelated individuals were reported in related research to overlap highly.

Sequencing was performed on thymocytes. The rearrangement links TRBV19 to TRBJ2-7; 10 nucleotides agree with TRBD2. This TCR derives from a boy younger than two with a congenital heart defect. CDR3 in DNA: TGTGCCAGTAGTAGCGGACTAGCGGAGGGGGCTCCTGGGTACGAGCAGTACTTC. This encodes CASSSGLAEGAPGYEQYF. Together with reference TRBV19 and TRBJ2-7, the CDR3 gives the full variable domain: DGGITQSPKYLFRKEGQNVTLSCEQNLNHDAMYWYRQDPGQGLRLIYYSQIVNDFQKGDIAEGYSVSREKKESFPLTVTSAQKNPTAFYLCASSSGLAEGAPGYEQYFGPGTRLTVT.